This T cell receptor beta chain is from a study of shared clonotypes between healthy human individuals. Study-level background: There were three CD4 naive, three CD4 memory, two CD8 naive and one CD8 memory plates per donor.

Naive CD8 cells comprised CD45RO-negative, CCR7-positively selected cells, excluding terminally differentiated effector memory CD45RA+ cells. Recent vaccinations or acute infections were absent in the healthy HIV-negative adult donors. The J segment lost 5 bases and the V segment lost 4 bases, leaving 4 bases of the junction unmatched. The CDR3 runs to 14 residues. Germline V gives CDR1 MNHEY, CDR2 SMNVEV (reference sequence). Tens of thousands of T cell genomes (approximately 190 ng DNA) went into each sorted-subset replicate. The method was immunoSEQ multiplex PCR; TCRdb's version includes in-frame clones alone and lacks a portion of them. The table includes 630,000 or so clones, 95% to 98% detected once.

V is TRBV27 and J is TRBJ1-4, with 7 bases that match TRBD1. The sequenced material came from naive CD8+ T cells sorted from blood. The source of this sequence is a man aged 25 to 45 in good health. CDR3 residues: CASSSGQINEKLFF. The CDR3 DNA is TGTGCCAGCAGTTCGGGACAGATAAATGAAAAACTGTTTTTT.